Following are 20 T cell receptor beta chains from one sample sequenced in a study of tumor-infiltrating lymphocytes in primary liver carcinoma. Constant-region priming of about 0.5 ug total RNA yielded TCR beta cDNA. TCR beta libraries came from three nested multiplex PCR rounds using slightly modified ARM-PCR. The two initial PCR rounds, roughly 11 cycles each, used TRBV1-TRBV30 forward and C-beta reverse primers. MiXCR, run by TCRdb on the multiplex PCR reads, gives a single entry per CDR3 protein. The data show approximately 340,000 distinct CDR3 sequences, with roughly two thirds seen just once and about 6.3% held by the top ten. The study extracted blood RNA from unsorted whole blood and also extracted germline DNA. Source material: peripheral blood. The receptors stem from a man aged 40-55 years with primary liver carcinoma and hepatitis B virus infection.

This clonotype was counted at least ten times. This rearrangement joins TRBV10-3 to TRBJ2-3; 11 bases map to TRBD2. The CDR3 runs 17 residues. The junction had 4 bases not matched to a gene; V was cut back by 2 bases and J by 0 bases. The V gene's germline CDR1 is ENHRY and CDR2 SYGVKD. The CDR3 protein is CAISETRTSGSTDTQYF. The CDR3 DNA reads TGTGCCATCAGTGAGACCAGGACTAGCGGGAGCACAGATACGCAGTATTTT.

There are a few counts of this clonotype. The chain is built from TRBV5-6 and TRBJ2-7; the D gene is possibly TRBD1 (6 bases). The germline gives CDR1 SGHDT, CDR2 YYEEEE. V lost 4 bases, J lost 4 bases, and 15 bases lay in between. CDR3 length: 14 amino acids. This CDR3 is CASSRRTVGYEQYF. Written as DNA, the CDR3 is TGTGCCAGCAGCAGGAGGACAGTGGGGTACGAGCAGTACTTC.

In the case of this clonotype: A read error may account for a junction end that differs from germline. The chain has TRBV11-2 and TRBJ2-1; 10 nucleotides agree with TRBD1. Germline CDR1 and CDR2: SGHAT and FQNNGV. The CDR3 loop spans 22 amino acids. The CDR3 loop is CTSISTPQGQGFWSGRINEQFF. In DNA form, the CDR3 reads TGTACCAGCATCTCAACTCCCCAGGGACAGGGGTTTTGGAGCGGGAGAATAAATGAGCAGTTCTTC.

This clonotype occurred many times. The chain is built from TRBV6-2 or TRBV6-3 and TRBJ1-2; D uncertain. CDR1 is MNHEY, CDR2 SVGEGT, per germline. Trimming took 4 bases from V and 2 from J, leaving 11 bases between them. There are 14 residues in the CDR3. The CDR3 coding sequence is TGTGCCAGCAGTTTTCGTCCGGAGAACTATGGCTACACCTTC. This gives the protein CASSFRPENYGYTF.

On this clonotype itself: Sequence at one end of the junction differs from germline and may be a read error. The J gene is TRBJ1-5, the V gene TRBV5-1, with 10 bases that match TRBD1. Germline V gives CDR1 SGHRS, CDR2 YFSETQ. There are 15 residues in the CDR3. The DNA for the CDR3 is TGCGTCAGCAGCTTGGGGACAGGGGAGACTCAGCCCCAGCATTTT. It specifies CVSSLGTGETQPQHF.

In its sample, this clonotype was seen once. One end of the junction is discordant with germline, which a read error may explain. The V gene is TRBV12-3 or TRBV12-4, the J gene TRBJ1-1, with D perhaps TRBD1 (6 bases). This CDR3 comprises 14 residues. This chain's CDR3 is CASSFPGTNAEALF. DNA for the CDR3: TGTGCCAGCAGTTTCCCGGGGACAAACGCTGAAGCTCTCTTT.

Details on this clonotype: One end of the junction does not line up with germline, which may come from a read error. This chain uses TRBV10-3 with TRBJ2-2; tentatively, D is TRBD2 (8 bases). CDR1 and CDR2 (germline): ENHRY, SYGVKD. The CDR3 is 14 residues long. The CDR3 sequence: CVIRGTSDTGELFF. DNA of the CDR3: TGTGTCATCAGGGGGACTAGTGACACCGGGGAGCTGTTTTTT.

This clonotype was recorded only once. One junction end disagrees with the germline gene, perhaps due to a read error. The rearrangement links TRBV11-1 to TRBJ2-1; 13 bases align to TRBD2. Germline V CDR1 and CDR2: SGHAT, FQDESV (reference sequence). The CDR3 is 18 residues long. This CDR3 reads CASSRSWTSGSSYNELFF. The CDR3 bases are TGTGCCAGCAGCCGAAGTTGGACTAGCGGGAGTTCCTACAATGAGCTGTTCTTC.

This clonotype was detected once. The conserved closing phenylalanine or tryptophan is absent in this CDR3, likely reflecting a read error. V and J are TRBV11-2 and TRBJ1-6, with no clear D. V was trimmed by 1 base and J by 8 bases, leaving 9 bases between them. The CDR3 totals 14 residues. Germline V CDR1 and CDR2: SGHAT, FQNNGV. In nucleotides, the CDR3 is TGTGCCAGCAGCTTAGCCCTTGGACATTCACCCCTCCACTCA. It encodes CASSLALGHSPLHS.

The chain links TRBV29-1 to TRBJ1-2; D remains ambiguous. V lost 7 bases and J lost 6, with 12 bases in between. The CDR3 consists of 11 residues. The germline V gene encodes CDR1 SQVTM and CDR2 ANQGSEA. As DNA, the CDR3 is TGCAGCGGTTCCATCGGGGATGGCTACACCTTC. Amino acid sequence: CSGSIGDGYTF.

In regard to this clonotype: A much larger clone lies a single base off, so this may be a read error. The V call is TRBV10-3, the J call TRBJ2-2, with 8 bases matching TRBD2. Germline CDR1 reads ENHRY; CDR2 reads SYGVKD. Unmatched junction bases numbered 7, after V lost 5 bases and J lost 5 bases. The CDR3 spans 15 residues. CDR3 sequence: CAISNGGGRTGELFF. The CDR3 DNA is TGTGCCATCAGTAACGGCGGGGGGCGGACCGGGGAGCTGTTTTTT.

The chain couples TRBV11-1 to TRBJ2-7; 7 bases match TRBD2. The CDR3 extends over 15 amino acids. J was trimmed by 7 bases and V by 6 bases; bases with no gene match: 15. In germline, CDR1 is SGHAT, CDR2 FQDESV (reference sequence). The CDR3 DNA follows: TGTGCCAGCAGTCAGAACCGCGGACTAGGTGGTGAGCAGTACTTC. Translating it yields CASSQNRGLGGEQYF.

As to this clonotype: With a much larger clone just one base away, this may be a read error. J is TRBJ2-1 and V is TRBV10-2; TRBD1 might be the D (5 bases). This CDR3 comprises 13 residues. Trimming removed 10 bases at V and 6 bases at J, with 16 bases between. CDR1 is WSHSY, CDR2 SAAADI, per germline. CDR3 DNA sequence: TGCGCCAACAGCCACAGGATCTCCAATGAGCAGTTCTTC. It is translated as CANSHRISNEQFF.

Remarks on this clonotype: The germline gene is not matched at one end of the junction; a read error may be the cause. The V call is TRBV5-1, the J call TRBJ2-7, with 10 bases fitting TRBD2. This CDR3 is 16 amino acids long. Germline V gene data show CDR1 as SGHRS and CDR2 as YFSETQ. This CDR3 is CASSLGSGRYAYKQYF. The CDR3, as DNA: TGCGCCAGCAGCTTGGGTAGCGGGAGGTATGCCTACAAGCAGTACTTC.

Turning to this clonotype: A much larger clone lies one base from this, so it may be a read error. CDR3 protein: CASSNMSSGANVLTF. CDR3 nucleotide sequence: TGTGCCAGCAGTAACATGAGCTCTGGGGCCAACGTCCTGACTTTC. The gene calls are TRBV6-1 and TRBJ2-6, with D unclear. V shed 5 bases and J shed 0 bases, with 8 bases lying between them. The germline gives CDR1 MNHNS, CDR2 SASEGT. The CDR3 consists of 15 residues.

The chain carries TRBV11-2 and TRBJ1-6; TRBD1 might be the D (5 bases). Trimming removed 2 bases from V and 6 bases from J, with 20 bases in between. Germline CDR1 is SGHAT and CDR2 is FQNNGV. The CDR3 is 18 residues long. CDR3: CASSLFGAETSSNSPLHF. The CDR3 nucleotides are TGTGCCAGCAGCTTATTTGGGGCGGAAACTTCTTCTAATTCACCCCTCCACTTT.

This clonotype was detected many times. This sequence joins TRBV6-1 and TRBJ1-4; D gene ambiguous. Germline CDR1 is MNHNS and CDR2 is SASEGT. The V end lost 0 bases, the J end lost 7 bases, and 15 bases lay between the germline ends. The CDR3 length is 16 residues. In nucleotides, the CDR3 is TGTGCCAGCAGTGAAGCGGAGGAGGCAATTCTTGAAAAACTGTTTTTT. Translated: CASSEAEEAILEKLFF.

In its sample, this clonotype was seen many times. The V gene is TRBV5-6, the J gene TRBJ1-1, with D maybe TRBD1 (6 bases). Germline assignment: CDR1 SGHDT and CDR2 YYEEEE. V was clipped by 1 base and J by 4 bases, with 11 bases between them. This CDR3 contains 14 residues. In DNA form, the CDR3 reads TGTGCCAGCAGCTTGACAGGGCCGGGCACTGAAGCTTTCTTT. Its protein is CASSLTGPGTEAFF.

There are a few counts of this clonotype. With a much larger clone just one base away, this may be a read error. The genes are TRBV6-1 and TRBJ1-5, with TRBD1 matching over 10 bases. Trimming took 5 bases from V and 3 from J; bases not matched to a gene: 13. Germline V gene sequence: CDR1 MNHNS, CDR2 SASEGT. The CDR3 spans 18 residues. The CDR3 sequence is CASSRDRGLTRPNQPQHF. CDR3 nucleotides: TGTGCCAGCAGTAGGGACAGGGGTTTAACTAGGCCCAATCAGCCCCAGCATTTT.

Regarding this clonotype: A much larger clone differs from this one at a single base, so this may be a read error. The CDR3 nucleotides read TGTACCAGCAGTTTGCAGACGAACACCGGGGAGCTGTTTTTT. Its protein product is CTSSLQTNTGELFF. The rearrangement links TRBV6-6 to TRBJ2-2; no reliable D call. CDR1 is MNHNY, CDR2 SVGAGI, per germline (reference sequence). The CDR3 extends over 14 amino acids.